One and the same sample provided the 11 T cell receptor beta chains below, sequenced in a study of T cells in Graves' hyperthyroidism and ophthalmopathy. The TCR beta CDR3 regions underwent amplification using RNA transcripts as the source. Researchers ran a first-round RT-PCR on the TCR CDR3 using the HTBI primer set. TCRdb re-called the multiplex PCR reads with MiXCR, one entry per CDR3 protein. The profile shows 550,000 to 850,000 distinct CDR3 sequences, about 17% of them singletons. Source material: blood. Source of these receptors: a woman aged 45-59 years with Graves' hyperthyroidism that later progressed to Graves' ophthalmopathy.

This clonotype was counted only a few times. This chain links TRBV5-1 with TRBJ1-2; maybe TRBD1 (6 bases). V was shortened by 0 bases and J by 7 bases, with 13 bases between the two germline ends. The CDR3 runs 14 residues. The germline gives CDR1 SGHRS, CDR2 YFSETQ. CDR3 region: CASSLGQATSGYTF. CDR3 nucleotides: TGCGCCAGCAGCTTGGGACAGGCTACTTCTGGCTACACCTTC.

This clonotype was recorded many times. The chain is built from TRBV11-1 and TRBJ1-1; possible D gene TRBD1, 6 bases. Per germline, CDR1 SGHAT and CDR2 FQDESV (reference sequence). The CDR3 is 15 residues long. The V end lost 3 bases, the J end lost 0 bases, and 11 bases lay between the germline ends. The DNA for the CDR3 is TGTGCCAGCAGCTTCTACAGGGAAATGAACACTGAAGCTTTCTTT. Its translation is CASSFYREMNTEAFF.

Only a few counts were recorded for this clonotype. The chain has TRBV29-1 and TRBJ1-4; 7 bases align to TRBD1. The CDR3 is 13 residues long. Looked up from germline, CDR1 is SQVTM and CDR2 is ANQGSEA. The J segment lost 2 bases and the V segment lost 6 bases, leaving 3 bases of the junction unmatched. The CDR3 loop reads CSVWTGTNEKLFF. CDR3 nucleotide sequence: TGCAGCGTGTGGACAGGTACTAATGAAAAACTGTTTTTT.

This clonotype has at least ten counts. The J gene is TRBJ1-5, the V gene TRBV12-3 or TRBV12-4; tentatively, D is TRBD1 (5 bases). This CDR3 region has 16 residues. V was cut by 3 bases and J by 7 bases, with 19 bases left in between. CDR3: CASSFSQGGNRQPQHF. The CDR3, as DNA: TGTGCCAGCAGTTTCAGCCAGGGAGGGAATCGGCAGCCCCAGCATTTT.

To note about this clonotype: A much larger clone is a single base away; this may be a read error. V gene TRBV24-1 combines with J gene TRBJ1-1; TRBD1 matches 8 bases. Germline V lookup: CDR1 KGHDR, CDR2 SFDVKD. This CDR3 is 14 amino acids long. CDR3 nucleotides: TGTGTCACCAGAGGGACAGGCGAGGACACTGAAGCTTTCTTT. Translation gives CVTRGTGEDTEAFF.

This clonotype appeared a few times. This chain connects TRBV30 to TRBJ2-1; the D call may be TRBD1 or TRBD2 (6 bases each). CDR1 and CDR2 (germline): GTSNPN, SVGIG (reference sequence). V was clipped by 3 bases and J by 6 bases, with 9 bases between them. The CDR3 has 12 residues. The CDR3 region has the DNA TGTGCCTGGAGCGGGGGCCGCAATGAGCAGTTCTTC. Its translation is CAWSGGRNEQFF.

This clonotype was seen at least ten times. J is TRBJ2-7 and V is TRBV7-2, with 8 bases fitting TRBD2. Trimming at V came to 7 bases and at J to 0 bases, leaving 14 bases not matched to a gene. CDR1 and CDR2 from the germline V gene are SGHTA and FQGNSA. The CDR3 has 17 amino acids. The DNA of the CDR3 is TGTGCCAGCATACAGCTCTGGGCGGGGGGATCCTCCTACGAGCAGTACTTC. Translating it yields CASIQLWAGGSSYEQYF.

This clonotype was detected many times. The V call is TRBV18, the J call TRBJ1-5, with D tentatively TRBD1 (5 bases). Trimming took 5 bases from V and 3 from J, leaving 8 bases between them. CDR1 and CDR2 (germline): KGHSH, LQKENI. The CDR3 consists of 13 residues. The CDR3 DNA reads TGTGCCAGCTCAACCAGGGACAATCAGCCCCAGCATTTT. It encodes CASSTRDNQPQHF.

J is TRBJ1-1 and V is TRBV4-1, with D possibly matching TRBD1 (6 bases). The CDR3 has 15 residues. Looked up from germline, CDR1 is MGHRA and CDR2 is YSYEKL. The germline V and J ends were trimmed by 1 base and 0 bases, with 9 bases remaining between them. The CDR3 DNA reads TGCGCCAGCAGCCAAGTGGACAGCCTGAACACTGAAGCTTTCTTT. Translating gives CASSQVDSLNTEAFF.

The chain links TRBV29-1 to TRBJ2-4; D remains unclear. Deletions cut 7 bases from V and 4 bases from J, with 11 bases between. The CDR3 totals 12 residues. The germline V gene encodes CDR1 SQVTM and CDR2 ANQGSEA. CDR3 region: CSGGGGKNIQYF. CDR3 DNA sequence: TGCAGCGGGGGTGGTGGGAAAAACATTCAGTACTTC.

The chain combines TRBV10-3 with TRBJ1-2; D call uncertain. Between the trimmed V and J ends, which lost 10 bases and 8 bases, there was a span of 11 bases. This CDR3 contains 10 residues. Per germline, CDR1 ENHRY and CDR2 SYGVKD. The CDR3 DNA reads as TGTGCCACCTGTTGCGGGGGCTACACCTTC. This gives the protein CATCCGGYTF.